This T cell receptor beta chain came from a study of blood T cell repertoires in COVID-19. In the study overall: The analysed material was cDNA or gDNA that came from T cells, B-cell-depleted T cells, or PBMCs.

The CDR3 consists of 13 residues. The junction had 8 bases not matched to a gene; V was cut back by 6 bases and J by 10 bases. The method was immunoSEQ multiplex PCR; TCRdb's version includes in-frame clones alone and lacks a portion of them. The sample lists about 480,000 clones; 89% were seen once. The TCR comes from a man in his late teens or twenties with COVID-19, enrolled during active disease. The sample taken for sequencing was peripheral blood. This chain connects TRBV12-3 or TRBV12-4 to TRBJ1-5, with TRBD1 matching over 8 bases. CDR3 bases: TGTGCCAGCAGCCTGGACAGGGAATATCCCCAGCATTTT. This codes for CASSLDREYPQHF.